The present T cell receptor (beta chain) was sequenced within a study of cytomegalovirus exposure and HLA in healthy donors. Study in general: An earlier analysis identified more than 90 million unique TCR beta sequences in about 190 million T cells. Study observations and caveats: Some segments of the V type, notably TRBV6-2 and TRBV6-3, were excluded as indistinguishable. Most of the TCR beta V segments (in an earlier analysis) were productive either about 90% or about 30% of the time.

The CDR3 consists of 14 residues. In regard to this clone: Its antigen is not identified.

A multiplex PCR was run with 60 Vbeta primers and 13 Jbeta primers. The repertoire was sequenced with immunoSEQ multiplex PCR; TCRdb's copy has only in-frame clones and lacks some. The sample has under 200,000 clones; around three quarters are singletons. The sequencing sample was made of PBMCs. The V call is TRBV21-1, the J call TRBJ1-1; TRBD1 is the table's D call and was not checked against the DNA. TRBV21-1 has pseudogene status. This TCR was recovered from a man aged 50 or older in good health and CMV-seropositive. The CDR3 here is CASSKVGGNTEAFF. In DNA form, the CDR3 reads TGTGCCAGCAGCAAAGTAGGGGGGAACACTGAAGCTTTCTTT.